This is a list of T cell receptor beta chains from one sample in a study of beta chain features in type 1 diabetes. Measured with immunoSEQ multiplex PCR; TCRdb has only the in-frame clones, and not every one. The table records hundreds of thousands of clones, over 12% of them present only once. Sequenced sample: naive CD4+ T cells from blood. The receptor set was obtained from a man aged 18 to 30 with type 1 diabetes. Each CDR3 is given with its conserved first and last residue.

V: TRBV7-9; J: TRBJ1-4; CDR3: CASSLGTANEKLFF
V: TRBV29-1; J: TRBJ2-3; CDR3: CSVGQGQGDTQYF
V: TRBV23-1; J: TRBJ2-7; CDR3: CASSQPDRGGKTYEQYF
V: TRBV9; J: TRBJ2-2; CDR3: CASSVVSLIANTGELFF
V: TRBV15; J: TRBJ1-3; CDR3: CATSRGAASGRGNTIYF
V: TRBV19; J: TRBJ2-7; CDR3: CASRLGIGGAYEQYF
V: TRBV30; J: TRBJ1-5; CDR3: CAWSRDSSFPHF
V: TRBV7-2; J: TRBJ1-2; CDR3: CASSFDSYGYTF
V: TRBV6-5; J: TRBJ1-1; CDR3: CATSSRRGGTEAFF
V: TRBV29-1; J: TRBJ2-7; CDR3: CSVGRASYEQYF
V: TRBV25-1; J: TRBJ1-1; CDR3: CASSAPGPLSTEAFF
V: TRBV9; J: TRBJ2-7; CDR3: CASSGSTGQGSEQYF
V: TRBV6-5; J: TRBJ2-1; CDR3: CASSRLGEQFF
V: TRBV5-1; J: TRBJ2-1; CDR3: CASHSGARNEQFF
V: TRBV28; J: TRBJ2-6; CDR3: CASSLLRGLSGANVLTF
V: TRBV7-9; J: TRBJ2-1; CDR3: CASSLRLAGERDEQFF